The subject of this entry is one T cell receptor (beta chain). The record originates from a study of T cells after posttransplantation cyclophosphamide. The related graft donor's blood sample was taken on the day of bone marrow donation. Using immunoSEQ multiplex PCR, the repertoire was profiled, and TCRdb retains in-frame clones only, with some absent. The sample includes about 11,000 clones, 90% to 95% of them seen just once. The germline V gene encodes CDR1 LNHNV and CDR2 YYDKDF (reference sequence). There are 15 residues in the CDR3. Trimming left V 3 bases short and J 0 bases short, with 10 bases between.

Sequences were obtained from naive CD8+ T cells sorted from PBMCs. The chain recombines TRBV15 with TRBJ2-3, with D perhaps matching TRBD2 (5 bases). The TCR was taken from a man aged 25-40 years in good health and a related stem cell transplant donor. CDR3 residues: CATSSSRGSTDTQYF. The CDR3, as DNA: TGTGCCACCAGCAGCTCCAGAGGGAGCACAGATACGCAGTATTTT.